Detailed here is one T cell receptor beta chain. This sample stems from a study of blood T cells in healthy people across ages. A J-beta primer mix and a sample-barcoded 5' primer were used in a second PCR of roughly 6 to 11 cycles. Per sample, CDR3-containing paired-end reads numbered at least 2.5 million. TCRdb redid the calling of the 5' RACE reads with MiXCR, one entry per CDR3 protein. The sample contains about 940,000 distinct CDR3 sequences, about 48% of which appear only once. Researchers collected about 9.7 milliliters of peripheral blood from every single donor. Researchers isolated at least 6 million PBMCs per sample. The TCR sequence derives from a man aged 25 to 40 in good health. The source material was blood.

Here the CDR3 reads CASRAAGGGADTQYF. In nucleotides, the CDR3 is TGTGCCAGCAGAGCCGCCGGGGGGGGCGCAGATACGCAGTATTTT. This chain links TRBV12-3 or TRBV12-4 with TRBJ2-3, with 8 positions matching TRBD2. Trimming at V came to 6 bases and at J to 4 bases, leaving 9 bases not matched to a gene. This CDR3 has 15 amino acids.